This T cell receptor (beta chain) was profiled in a study of shared clonotypes between healthy human individuals. TCRdb's table, derived via immunoSEQ multiplex PCR, lists solely in-frame clones and lacks some. The sample has some 2.4 million clones, 80% to 95% seen once; the top ten hold 0.36%. Germline CDR1 is LNHDA and CDR2 is SQIVND (reference sequence). Trimming stripped 4 bases from V and 0 bases from J, with 19 bases between. The CDR3 is 19 residues long. This sequence was found in a man aged 18-30 years in good health. Some clones in this sample may be carry-over from other donors' samples. This chain uses TRBV19 with TRBJ2-6, with D perhaps TRBD2 (6 bases). Specimen: naive CD4+ T cells from PBMCs. Subset specified: CD45RA+ positively selected. For the CDR3, the DNA is TGTGCCAGTAGTAGGGCCGGGACTTTCGTCGTCTCTGGGGCCAACGTCCTGACTTTC. Translating gives CASSRAGTFVVSGANVLTF. Using reference TRBV19 and TRBJ2-6 for the parts outside the CDR3, the full variable domain is DGGITQSPKYLFRKEGQNVTLSCEQNLNHDAMYWYRQDPGQGLRLIYYSQIVNDFQKGDIAEGYSVSREKKESFPLTVTSAQKNPTAFYLCASSRAGTFVVSGANVLTFGAGSRLTVL.